The 19 T cell receptor beta chains listed next were all sequenced from one sample in a study of T cell changes during pregnancy in multiple sclerosis. Libraries were prepared by immunoSEQ multiplex PCR; TCRdb keeps only in-frame clonotypes and omits some of them. The sample includes some 120,000 clones, approximately 90% of them seen just once. The starting material was peripheral blood, obtained in the third trimester of pregnancy. The origin of the receptors is a female donor with multiple sclerosis, enrolled in a pregnancy study.

The CDR3 protein is CATSRAVNSPLHF. The DNA for the CDR3 is TGTGCCACCAGCAGAGCAGTAAATTCACCCCTCCACTTT. This chain joins TRBV15 and TRBJ1-6; D is ambiguous. The CDR3 contains 13 residues. V lost 1 base, J lost 7 bases, and 5 bases lay in between. Germline V gives CDR1 LNHNV, CDR2 YYDKDF (reference sequence).

The chain uses TRBV5-3 and TRBJ2-7, with D tentatively TRBD2 (6 bases). TRBV5-3 is an ORF, and what it does is uncertain. Trimming took 9 bases from V and 0 from J, leaving 16 bases between them. The CDR3 extends over 14 amino acids. CDR3 nucleotides: TGTGCCAAAGGAGGGCAGTCGAGCTCCTACGAGCAGTACTTC. Residues: CAKGGQSSSYEQYF.

The chain combines TRBV6-1 with TRBJ2-1; no firm D call. This CDR3 is built from 14 residues. Germline CDR1 MNHNS, CDR2 SASEGT. V lost 1 base and J lost 3, with 7 bases in between. The CDR3 region is CASSEDSYYNEQFF. The CDR3 DNA reads TGTGCCAGCAGTGAAGACAGTTACTACAATGAGCAGTTCTTC.

The J gene is TRBJ2-2, the V gene TRBV5-1; TRBD2 is a possible D gene (5 bases). The V gene's germline CDR1 is SGHRS and CDR2 YFSETQ. The CDR3 runs 15 residues. Deletions cut 0 bases from V and 7 bases from J, with 13 bases between. CDR3 residues: CASSLGSGTFGELFF. In DNA, the CDR3 is TGCGCCAGCAGCTTGGGGAGCGGAACATTCGGGGAGCTGTTTTTT.

The CDR3 region is CASSTLTGLSGNTIYF. CDR3 DNA sequence: TGTGCCAGCAGCACCTTGACAGGGCTCTCTGGAAACACCATATATTTT. This rearrangement joins TRBV5-4 to TRBJ1-3; 7 bases align to TRBD1. This CDR3 is 16 amino acids long. V trimming: 4 bases; J trimming: 0 bases; junction bases outside the gene matches: 7. Looked up from germline, CDR1 is SGHNT and CDR2 is YYREEE (reference sequence).

The V call is TRBV14, the J call TRBJ1-2; 12 bases are shared with TRBD1. Per the germline V gene, CDR1 is SGHDN and CDR2 is FVKESK. The CDR3 covers 18 residues. After removal of 0 bases from V and 0 bases from J, the junction contained 5 bases not matched to a gene. The CDR3 protein is CASSQDSRDRGPNYGYTF. The CDR3 DNA is TGTGCCAGCAGCCAAGATTCCCGGGACAGGGGGCCTAACTATGGCTACACCTTC.

This clone was counted once. The J gene is TRBJ2-7, the V gene TRBV6-1; no reliable D call. Trimming pared 2 bases from V and 0 bases from J, leaving 5 bases between. Looked up from germline, CDR1 is MNHNS and CDR2 is SASEGT. The CDR3 has 13 residues. DNA for the CDR3: TGTGCCAGCAGTGAAAACACCTCCTACGAGCAGTACTTC. Translation: CASSENTSYEQYF.

The chain couples TRBV5-1 to TRBJ2-7; 7 positions match TRBD1. V lost 4 bases and J lost 3; bases outside the gene matches: 7. In germline, CDR1 is SGHRS, CDR2 YFSETQ. CDR3 length equals 14 residues. The CDR3 spells CASSLNYRGYEQYF. CDR3 coding DNA: TGCGCCAGCAGCCTAAATTACAGGGGCTACGAGCAGTACTTC.

The chain couples TRBV9 to TRBJ2-1; TRBD2 matches 8 bases. Germline lookup yields CDR1 SGDLS and CDR2 YYNGEE. Trimming took 0 bases from V and 8 from J; bases not matched to a gene: 1. The length of the CDR3 is 13 residues. CDR3 bases: TGTGCCAGCAGCGTAGAAGCGGGAGATGAGCAGTTCTTC. This translates into CASSVEAGDEQFF.

The chain links TRBV6-5 to TRBJ2-1; TRBD2 aligns across 10 bases. Trimming removed 5 bases from V and 9 bases from J; junction bases left unmatched: 7. Germline V gene data show CDR1 as MNHEY and CDR2 as SVGAGI. CDR3 length: 14 residues. CDR3 nucleotide sequence: TGTGCCAGCAGTCTAGCGGGAGAGATAGGTGAGCAGTTCTTC. It encodes CASSLAGEIGEQFF.

V and J are TRBV28 and TRBJ1-5, with TRBD1 matching 9 bases. The trim removed 5 bases at V and 3 bases at J, leaving 2 bases unmatched. The germline gives CDR1 MDHEN, CDR2 SYDVKM. The CDR3 spans 14 residues. The CDR3 DNA is TGTGCCAGCAGTGGACAGGGGACCAATCAGCCCCAGCATTTT. It translates to CASSGQGTNQPQHF.

The rearrangement uses TRBV28 and TRBJ1-3; maybe TRBD1 (6 bases). Deletions cut 9 bases from V and 0 bases from J, with 15 bases between. Germline V gene data show CDR1 as MDHEN and CDR2 as SYDVKM. This CDR3 is 15 amino acids long. In DNA form, the CDR3 reads TGTGCCAGTGGGGGTGGACAGATCTCTGGAAACACCATATATTTT. Amino acid sequence: CASGGGQISGNTIYF.

This clone occurred once. The chain carries TRBV5-1 and TRBJ2-5, with TRBD2 matching over 7 bases. V lost 4 bases to trimming and J lost 1 base; unmatched junction nucleotides: 13. The germline V gene encodes CDR1 SGHRS and CDR2 YFSETQ. The CDR3 totals 17 residues. The DNA for the CDR3 is TGCGCCAGCAGCGAATGGGCCTCGCGGGGGAGCCAAGAGACCCAGTACTTC. Protein sequence: CASSEWASRGSQETQYF.

This chain uses TRBV2 with TRBJ1-2; maybe TRBD1 (5 bases). V was trimmed by 6 bases and J by 7 bases, leaving 9 bases between them. Per germline, CDR1 SNHLY and CDR2 FYNNEI. This CDR3 contains 11 residues. CDR3 nucleotides: TGTGCCAGCAGGGGGCGGGGTGGCTACACCTTC. Protein sequence: CASRGRGGYTF.

This chain uses TRBV19 with TRBJ1-5; 7 bases line up with TRBD1. Germline V gives CDR1 LNHDA, CDR2 SQIVND (reference sequence). V was pared by 1 base and J by 4 bases, with 7 bases of the junction left unmatched. The CDR3 spans 16 residues. The CDR3 DNA reads TGTGCCAGTAGTATAGGGTGGAGGGGGCCGAATCAGCCCCAGCATTTT. It codes for CASSIGWRGPNQPQHF.

This chain joins TRBV6-6 and TRBJ2-7; D is perhaps TRBD2 (5 bases). This CDR3 comprises 14 residues. The germline V and J ends were trimmed by 6 bases and 1 base, with 13 bases remaining between them. CDR1 and CDR2 from the germline V gene are MNHNY and SVGAGI (reference sequence). The CDR3 here is CASRPGGRSYEQYF. CDR3 nucleotide sequence: TGTGCCAGCAGGCCCGGCGGGCGTTCCTACGAGCAGTACTTC.

There are a few counts of this clone. The chain recombines TRBV19 with TRBJ2-2; D unresolved. CDR1 LNHDA and CDR2 SQIVND come from the germline V gene (reference sequence). This CDR3 has 16 amino acids. The V end lost 4 bases, the J end lost 1 base, and 13 bases lay between the germline ends. The CDR3 bases are TGTGCCAGTAGTAGTATGAAGAACAGGAACACCGGGGAGCTGTTTTTT. Amino acids: CASSSMKNRNTGELFF.

The chain joins TRBV6-5 to TRBJ1-2; no clear D. V was pared by 0 bases and J by 8 bases, with 10 bases between. The length of the CDR3 is 13 residues. The V gene's germline CDR1 is MNHEY and CDR2 SVGAGI. CDR3 nucleotide sequence: TGTGCCAGCAGTTACTCGTTAGGAGGGGGCTACACCTTC. It specifies CASSYSLGGGYTF.

This chain uses TRBV5-1 with TRBJ2-7; the D is unclear. CDR3 length: 13 amino acids. From germline, CDR1 is SGHRS and CDR2 YFSETQ. V lost 2 bases and J lost 2, with 8 bases in between. CDR3 residues: CASSLLPTYEQYF. The DNA for the CDR3 is TGCGCCAGCAGCTTACTCCCGACCTACGAGCAGTACTTC.